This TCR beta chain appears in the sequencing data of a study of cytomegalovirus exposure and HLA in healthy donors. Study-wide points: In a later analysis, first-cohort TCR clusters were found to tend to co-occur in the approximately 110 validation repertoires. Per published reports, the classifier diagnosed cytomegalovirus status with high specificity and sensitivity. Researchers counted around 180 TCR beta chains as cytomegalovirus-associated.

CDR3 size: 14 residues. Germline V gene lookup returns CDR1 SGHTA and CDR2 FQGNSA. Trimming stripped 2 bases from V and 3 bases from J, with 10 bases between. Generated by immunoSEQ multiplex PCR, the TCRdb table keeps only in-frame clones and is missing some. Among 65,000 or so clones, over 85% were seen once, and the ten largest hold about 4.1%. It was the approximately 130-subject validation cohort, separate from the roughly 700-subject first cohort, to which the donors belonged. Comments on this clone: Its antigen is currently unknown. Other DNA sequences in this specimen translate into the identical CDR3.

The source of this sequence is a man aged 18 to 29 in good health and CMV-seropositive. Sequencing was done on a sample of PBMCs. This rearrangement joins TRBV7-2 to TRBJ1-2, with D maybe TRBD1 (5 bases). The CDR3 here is CASSLTTVDYGYTF. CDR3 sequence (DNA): TGTGCCAGCAGCTTAACGACAGTCGACTATGGCTACACCTTC. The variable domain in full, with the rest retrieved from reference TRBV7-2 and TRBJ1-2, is GAGVSQSPSNKVTEKGKDVELRCDPISGHTALYWYRQSLGQGLEFLIYFQGNSAPDKSGLPSDRFSAERTGGSVSTLTIQRTQQEDSAVYLCASSLTTVDYGYTFGSGTRLTVV.